The entry that follows covers one T cell receptor beta chain sequence. Which antigen it targets is not known. Base-call qualities are not available, and no considerably larger clone is one nucleotide away. The immunoSEQ Assay, a bias-controlled multiplex PCR, was used to amplify TCRbeta CDR3 regions from genomic DNA. The paper's data handling went like this. The number of nucleated cells in each sample was estimated by amplification of reference gene primers within the assay. To quantify the absolute abundance of each unique TCRbeta CDR3 rearrangement, sequence reads were collapsed and filtered. For each sample, productive Simpson clonality was calculated by taking the square root of Simpson's diversity index across productive rearrangements. This is the immuneACCESS table as TCRdb keeps it, with only in-frame sequences that have V and J called. A part of the clones is gone; compared with another copy, unresolved V genes explain less than half, and the rest is unexplained. V, J and clone size derive from that table, while D and trimming were established from the DNA sequence. The sample records about 120,000 clones, 80% to 90% of which are singletons. Approximately 4.3% of the sample goes to the ten largest clones.

This specimen comes from a study of blood T cell repertoires in COVID-19 (dated by TCRdb to between 2020 and 2021). General notes on the study: Samples covering the acute and convalescent phases of COVID-19 were provided by collaborators in the United States, Italy and Spain. The samples were drawn from two sources: the first 160 participants of the ongoing ImmuneRACE study, and 1,000 to 1,500 subjects contributed by 6 global collaborators. The prospective study material was composed of cDNA or gDNA derived from T cells, B-cell-depleted T cells, or PBMCs. HLA class I and class II types, where available, came from metadata supplied by the sample provider rather than from assay-based typing. Nearly every sample came with metadata listing a de-identified subject ID, COVID-19 status, age in years and sex. A freely available public database, intended as a resource for researchers studying the immune response to SARS-CoV-2, is where the repertoires were released. Subjects who had been exposed to COVID-19, were actively infected with it, or had recovered from it provided the deeply sampled blood TCRbeta repertoires that made up the dataset.

At one collaborating source in Seattle, patients were enrolled during active infection and were followed longitudinally through the course of disease. The collaborating institutions used their own protocols to collect whole blood in K2EDTA tubes. Collaborator samples were shipped for TCRbeta analysis as frozen whole blood, isolated PBMCs, or DNA extracted from either sample type. Results the study describes overall, beyond this receptor: The quantity of clinical and demographic metadata differed by source and by participant and was supplied without curation.

The CDR1 and CDR2 encoded by the germline V gene (reference sequence) are MNHEY and SMNVEV. The CDR3 spans 14 residues, from the cysteine through the phenylalanine. Only the CDR3 portion is preserved as DNA: 42 bases, with reading frame beginning at the first base. The junction carries 7 bases between V and J, which are trimmed by 2 bases and 5 bases respectively. The sequenced sample consisted of peripheral blood. This TCR was recovered from a man aged 60-69 years with COVID-19, enrolled during active disease. The chain joins TRBV27 to TRBJ1-6; TRBD1 is a possible D gene, resting on 6 matching bases. The bases read TGTGCCAGCAGTTTACAGGGGAATAATTCACCCCTCCACTTT. Its product reads: CASSLQGNNSPLHF.